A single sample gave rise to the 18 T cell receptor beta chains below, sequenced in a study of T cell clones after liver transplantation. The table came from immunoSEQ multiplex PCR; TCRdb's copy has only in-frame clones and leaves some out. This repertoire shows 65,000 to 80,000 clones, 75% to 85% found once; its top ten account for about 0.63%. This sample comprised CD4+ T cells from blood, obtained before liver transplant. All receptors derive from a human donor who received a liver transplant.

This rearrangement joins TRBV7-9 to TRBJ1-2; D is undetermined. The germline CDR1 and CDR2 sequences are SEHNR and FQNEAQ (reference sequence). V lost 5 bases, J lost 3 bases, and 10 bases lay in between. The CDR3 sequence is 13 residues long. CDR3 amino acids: CASSPRRDYGYTF. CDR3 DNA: TGTGCCAGCAGCCCCAGGAGGGACTATGGCTACACCTTC.

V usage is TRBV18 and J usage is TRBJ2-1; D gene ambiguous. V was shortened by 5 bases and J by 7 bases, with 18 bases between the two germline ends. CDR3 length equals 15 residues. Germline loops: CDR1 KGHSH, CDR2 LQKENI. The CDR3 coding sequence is TGTGCCAGCTCAACAGTCAGCCTGCGTTCGAATGAGCAGTTCTTC. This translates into CASSTVSLRSNEQFF.

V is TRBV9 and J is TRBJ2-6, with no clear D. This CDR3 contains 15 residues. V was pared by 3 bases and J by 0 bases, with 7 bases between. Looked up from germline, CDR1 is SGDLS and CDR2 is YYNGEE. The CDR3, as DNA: TGTGCCAGCAGCGGGGGTCCCTCTGGGGCCAACGTCCTGACTTTC. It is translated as CASSGGPSGANVLTF.

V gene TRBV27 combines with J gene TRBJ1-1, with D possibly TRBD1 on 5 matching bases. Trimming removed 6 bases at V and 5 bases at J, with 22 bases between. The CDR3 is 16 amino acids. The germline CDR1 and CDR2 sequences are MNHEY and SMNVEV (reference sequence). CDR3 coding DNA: TGTGCCAGCAGGTACAACCCGGGACCCTGGGGAACTGAAGCTTTCTTT. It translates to CASRYNPGPWGTEAFF.

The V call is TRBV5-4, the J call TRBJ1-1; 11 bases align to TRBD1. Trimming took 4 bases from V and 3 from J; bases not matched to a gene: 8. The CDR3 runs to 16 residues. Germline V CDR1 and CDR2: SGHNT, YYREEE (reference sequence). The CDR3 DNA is TGTGCCAGCAGCCTTCCGGACAGGGGGCGGCACACTGAAGCTTTCTTT. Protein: CASSLPDRGRHTEAFF.

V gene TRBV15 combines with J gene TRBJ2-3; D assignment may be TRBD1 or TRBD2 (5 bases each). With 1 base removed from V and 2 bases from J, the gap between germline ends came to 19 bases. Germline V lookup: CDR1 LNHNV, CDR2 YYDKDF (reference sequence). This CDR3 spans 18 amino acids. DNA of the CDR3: TGTGCCACCAGCAGAGGCTTCACGGGACCGACTATCACAGATACGCAGTATTTT. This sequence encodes CATSRGFTGPTITDTQYF.

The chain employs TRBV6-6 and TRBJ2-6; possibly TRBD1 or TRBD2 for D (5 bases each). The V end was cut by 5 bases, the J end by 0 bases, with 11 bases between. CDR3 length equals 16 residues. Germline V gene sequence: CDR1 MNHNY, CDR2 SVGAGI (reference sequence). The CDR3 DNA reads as TGTGCCAGCAGTCGTCGGGGCTCCTCTGGGGCCAACGTCCTGACTTTC. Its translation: CASSRRGSSGANVLTF.

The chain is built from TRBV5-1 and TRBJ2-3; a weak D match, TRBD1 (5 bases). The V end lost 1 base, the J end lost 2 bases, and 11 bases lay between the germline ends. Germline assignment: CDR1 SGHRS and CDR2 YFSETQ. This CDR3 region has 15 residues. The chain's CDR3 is CASSLSGHSTDTQYF. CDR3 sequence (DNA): TGCGCCAGCAGCTTGTCCGGACATTCCACAGATACGCAGTATTTT.

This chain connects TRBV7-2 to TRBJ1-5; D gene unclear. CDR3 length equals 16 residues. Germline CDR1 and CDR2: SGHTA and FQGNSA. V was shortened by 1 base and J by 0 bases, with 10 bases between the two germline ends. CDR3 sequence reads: CASSLVAGFSNQPQHF. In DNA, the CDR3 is TGTGCCAGCAGCTTAGTGGCGGGTTTTAGCAATCAGCCCCAGCATTTT.

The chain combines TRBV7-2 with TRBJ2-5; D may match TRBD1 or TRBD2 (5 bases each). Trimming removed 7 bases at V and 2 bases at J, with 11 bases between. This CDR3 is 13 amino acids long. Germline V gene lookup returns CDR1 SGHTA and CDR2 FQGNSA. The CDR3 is CASTHRRQETQYF. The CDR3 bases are TGTGCCAGCACCCACAGGAGGCAAGAGACCCAGTACTTC.

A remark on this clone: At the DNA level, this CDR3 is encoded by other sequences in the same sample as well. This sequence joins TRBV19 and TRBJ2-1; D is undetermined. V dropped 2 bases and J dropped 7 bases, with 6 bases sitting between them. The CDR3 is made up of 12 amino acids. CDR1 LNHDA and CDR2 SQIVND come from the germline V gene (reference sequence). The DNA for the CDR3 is TGTGCCAGTAGTATATTGGGGAATGAGCAGTTCTTC. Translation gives CASSILGNEQFF.

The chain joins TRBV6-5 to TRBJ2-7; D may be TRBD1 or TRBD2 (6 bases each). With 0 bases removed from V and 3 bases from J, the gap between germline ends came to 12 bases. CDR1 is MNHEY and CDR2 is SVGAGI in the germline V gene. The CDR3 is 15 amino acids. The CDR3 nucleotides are TGTGCCAGCAGTTACTCGGCACAGGGACTCTACGAGCAGTACTTC. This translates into CASSYSAQGLYEQYF.

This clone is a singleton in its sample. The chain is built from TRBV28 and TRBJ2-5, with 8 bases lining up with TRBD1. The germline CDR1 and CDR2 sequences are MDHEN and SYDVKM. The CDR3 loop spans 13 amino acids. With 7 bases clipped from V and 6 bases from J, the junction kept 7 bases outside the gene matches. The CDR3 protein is CASISRGHQTQYF. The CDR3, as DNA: TGTGCCAGCATAAGCAGGGGGCATCAGACCCAGTACTTC.

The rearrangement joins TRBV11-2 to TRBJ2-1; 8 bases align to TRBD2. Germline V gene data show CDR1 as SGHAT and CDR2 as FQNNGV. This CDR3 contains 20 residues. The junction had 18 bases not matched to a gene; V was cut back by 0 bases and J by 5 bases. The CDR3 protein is CASSLDGRYGAGGVDNEQFF. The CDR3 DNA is TGTGCCAGCAGCTTAGACGGGCGATACGGGGCGGGAGGCGTTGACAATGAGCAGTTCTTC.

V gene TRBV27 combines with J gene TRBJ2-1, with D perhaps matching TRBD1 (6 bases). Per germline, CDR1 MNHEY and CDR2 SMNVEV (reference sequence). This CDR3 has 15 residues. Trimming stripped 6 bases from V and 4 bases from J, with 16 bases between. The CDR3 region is CASRSQGGTYNEQFF. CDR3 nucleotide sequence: TGTGCCAGCAGATCACAGGGTGGGACGTACAATGAGCAGTTCTTC.

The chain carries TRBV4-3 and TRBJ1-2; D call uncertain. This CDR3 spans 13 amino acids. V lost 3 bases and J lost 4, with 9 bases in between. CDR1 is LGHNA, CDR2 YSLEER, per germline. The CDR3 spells CASSHPAGYGYTF. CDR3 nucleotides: TGCGCCAGCAGCCACCCCGCGGGCTATGGCTACACCTTC.

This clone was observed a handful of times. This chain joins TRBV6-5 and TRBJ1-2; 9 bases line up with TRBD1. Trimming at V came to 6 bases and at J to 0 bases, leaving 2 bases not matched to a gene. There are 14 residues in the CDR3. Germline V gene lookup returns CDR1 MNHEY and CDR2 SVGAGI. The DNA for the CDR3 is TGTGCCAGCAGCCGGACAGGGGCTAACTATGGCTACACCTTC. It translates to CASSRTGANYGYTF.

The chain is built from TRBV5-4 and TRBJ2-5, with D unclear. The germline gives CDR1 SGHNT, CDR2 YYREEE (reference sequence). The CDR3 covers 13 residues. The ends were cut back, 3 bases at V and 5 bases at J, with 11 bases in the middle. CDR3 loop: CASSSDPGETQYF. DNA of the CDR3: TGTGCCAGCAGCTCGGACCCTGGGGAGACCCAGTACTTC.